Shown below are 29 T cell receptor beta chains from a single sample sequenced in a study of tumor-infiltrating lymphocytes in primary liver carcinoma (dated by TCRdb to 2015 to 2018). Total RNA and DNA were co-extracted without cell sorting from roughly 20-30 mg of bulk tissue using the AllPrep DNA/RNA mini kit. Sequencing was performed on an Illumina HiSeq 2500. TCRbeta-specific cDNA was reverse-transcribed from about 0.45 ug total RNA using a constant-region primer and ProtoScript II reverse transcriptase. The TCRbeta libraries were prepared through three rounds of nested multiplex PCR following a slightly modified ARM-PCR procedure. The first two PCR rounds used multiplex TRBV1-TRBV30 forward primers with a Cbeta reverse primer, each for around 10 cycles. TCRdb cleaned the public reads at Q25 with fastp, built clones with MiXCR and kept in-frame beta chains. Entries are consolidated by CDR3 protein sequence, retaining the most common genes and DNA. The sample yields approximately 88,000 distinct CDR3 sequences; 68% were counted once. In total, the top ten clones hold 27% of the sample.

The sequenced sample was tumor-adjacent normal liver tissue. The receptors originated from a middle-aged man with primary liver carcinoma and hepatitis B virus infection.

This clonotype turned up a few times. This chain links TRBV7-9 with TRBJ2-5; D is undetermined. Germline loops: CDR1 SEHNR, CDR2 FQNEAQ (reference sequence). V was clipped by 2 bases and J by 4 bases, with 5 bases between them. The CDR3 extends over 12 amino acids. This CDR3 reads CASSLNRETQYF. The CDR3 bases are TGTGCCAGCAGCTTAAACCGAGAGACCCAGTACTTC.

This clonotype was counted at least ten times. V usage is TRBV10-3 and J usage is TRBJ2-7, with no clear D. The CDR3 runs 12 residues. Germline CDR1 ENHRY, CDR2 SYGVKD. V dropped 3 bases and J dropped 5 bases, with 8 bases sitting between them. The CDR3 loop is CAISDLKDEQYF. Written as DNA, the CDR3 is TGTGCCATCAGTGATTTGAAGGACGAGCAGTACTTC.

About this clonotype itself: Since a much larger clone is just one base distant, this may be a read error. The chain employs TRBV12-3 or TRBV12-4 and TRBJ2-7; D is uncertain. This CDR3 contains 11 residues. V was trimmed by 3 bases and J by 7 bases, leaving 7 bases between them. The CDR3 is CASSFQGEQYF. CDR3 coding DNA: TGTGCCAGCAGTTTCCAAGGGGAGCAGTACTTC.

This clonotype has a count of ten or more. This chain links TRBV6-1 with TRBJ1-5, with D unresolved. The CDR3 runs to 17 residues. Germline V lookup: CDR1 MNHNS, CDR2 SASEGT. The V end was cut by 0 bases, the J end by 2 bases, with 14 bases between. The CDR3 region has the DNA TGTGCCAGCAGTGAAGCGGCGGGGATGGACGGCAATCAGCCCCAGCATTTT. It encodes CASSEAAGMDGNQPQHF.

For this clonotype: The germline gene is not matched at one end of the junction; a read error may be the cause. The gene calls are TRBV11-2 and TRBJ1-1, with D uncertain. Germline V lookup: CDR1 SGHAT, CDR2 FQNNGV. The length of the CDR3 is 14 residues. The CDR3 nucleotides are TGTGCCAGCAGCTCAGAGTACAGCGTCACTGAAGCCTTCTTT. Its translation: CASSSEYSVTEAFF.

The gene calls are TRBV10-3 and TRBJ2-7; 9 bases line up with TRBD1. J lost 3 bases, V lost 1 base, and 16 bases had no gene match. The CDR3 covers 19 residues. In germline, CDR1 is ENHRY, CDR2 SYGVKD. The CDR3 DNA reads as TGTGCCATCAGTGAGTTCCCCCTCAAGACCGGGACAGGGAGCTACGAGCAGTACTTC. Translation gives CAISEFPLKTGTGSYEQYF.

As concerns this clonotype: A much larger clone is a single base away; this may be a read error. The CDR3 DNA sequence: TGTTCCAGCAGTTACGGCGGGCCCTACAATGAGCAGTTCTTC. Protein product: CSSSYGGPYNEQFF. The chain uses TRBV6-5 and TRBJ2-1; tentatively, D is TRBD2 (5 bases). This CDR3 has 14 residues. Germline values: CDR1 MNHEY, CDR2 SVGAGI.

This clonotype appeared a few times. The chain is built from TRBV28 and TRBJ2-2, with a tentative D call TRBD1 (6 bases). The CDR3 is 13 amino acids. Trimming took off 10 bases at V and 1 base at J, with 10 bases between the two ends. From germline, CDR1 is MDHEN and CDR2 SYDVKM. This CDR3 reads CAILGGNTGELFF. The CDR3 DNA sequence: TGTGCCATCCTAGGGGGGAACACCGGGGAGCTGTTTTTT.

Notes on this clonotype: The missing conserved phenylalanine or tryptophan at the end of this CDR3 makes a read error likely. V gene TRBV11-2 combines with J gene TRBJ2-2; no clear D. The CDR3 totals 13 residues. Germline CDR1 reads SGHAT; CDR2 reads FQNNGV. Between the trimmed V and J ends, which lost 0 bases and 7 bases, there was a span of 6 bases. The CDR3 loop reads CASSLDFIGELFS. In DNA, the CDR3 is TGTGCCAGCAGCTTAGACTTTATCGGGGAGCTGTTTTCT.

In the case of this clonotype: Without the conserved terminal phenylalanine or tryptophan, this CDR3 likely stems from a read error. The CDR3 here is CASSPLQDSYNEQFS. CDR3 DNA: TGTGCCAGCAGTCCTCTTCAGGACTCCTACAATGAGCAGTTCTCC. The rearrangement uses TRBV6-1 and TRBJ2-1, with D unresolved. CDR3 size: 15 residues. With 5 bases removed from V and 0 bases from J, the gap between germline ends came to 11 bases. Germline values: CDR1 MNHNS, CDR2 SASEGT.

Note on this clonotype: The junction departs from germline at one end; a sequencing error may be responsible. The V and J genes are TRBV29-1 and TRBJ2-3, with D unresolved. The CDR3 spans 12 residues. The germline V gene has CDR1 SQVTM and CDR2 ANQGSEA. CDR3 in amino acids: CSVPLVGDTPYF. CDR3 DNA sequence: TGCAGCGTACCTCTAGTAGGTGATACGCCGTATTTT.

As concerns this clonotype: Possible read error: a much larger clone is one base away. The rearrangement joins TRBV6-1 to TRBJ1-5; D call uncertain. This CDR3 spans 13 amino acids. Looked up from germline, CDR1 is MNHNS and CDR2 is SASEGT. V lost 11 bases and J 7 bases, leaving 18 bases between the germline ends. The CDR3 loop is CACGESIGQPQHF. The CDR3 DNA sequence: TGTGCCTGCGGTGAAAGTATTGGACAGCCCCAGCATTTT.

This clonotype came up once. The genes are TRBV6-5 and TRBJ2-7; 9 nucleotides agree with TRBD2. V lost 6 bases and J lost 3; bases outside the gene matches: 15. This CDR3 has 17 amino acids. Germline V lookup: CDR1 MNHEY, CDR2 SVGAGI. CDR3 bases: TGTGCCAGCAGCAAACGGGGTCCGGCTAGCGGGAACTACGAGCAGTACTTC. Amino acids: CASSKRGPASGNYEQYF.

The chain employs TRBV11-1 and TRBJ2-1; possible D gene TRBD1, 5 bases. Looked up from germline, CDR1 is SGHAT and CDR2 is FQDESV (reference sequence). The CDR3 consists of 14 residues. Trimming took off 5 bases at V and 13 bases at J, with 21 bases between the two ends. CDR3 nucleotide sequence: TGTGCCAGCAGCCTAGAACCCTGGACGGACAAACAGTTCTTC. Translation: CASSLEPWTDKQFF.

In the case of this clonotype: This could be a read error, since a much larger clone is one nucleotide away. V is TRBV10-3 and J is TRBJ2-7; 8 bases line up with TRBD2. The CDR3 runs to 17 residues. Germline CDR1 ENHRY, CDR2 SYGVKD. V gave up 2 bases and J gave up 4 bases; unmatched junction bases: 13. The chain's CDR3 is CAISESSLTGGGYEQYF. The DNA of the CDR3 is TGTGCCATCAGTGAGAGCTCGCTAACGGGAGGGGGGTACGAGCAGTACTTC.

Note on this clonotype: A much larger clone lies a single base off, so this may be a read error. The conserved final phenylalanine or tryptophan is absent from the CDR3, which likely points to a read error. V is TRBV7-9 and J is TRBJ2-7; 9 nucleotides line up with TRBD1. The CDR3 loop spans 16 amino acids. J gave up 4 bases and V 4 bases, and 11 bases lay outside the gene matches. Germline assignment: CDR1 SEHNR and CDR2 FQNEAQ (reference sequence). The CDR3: CASSWPGGTGNYEQYY. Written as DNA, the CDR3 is TGTGCCAGCAGCTGGCCTGGGGGGACAGGGAATTACGAGCAGTACTAC.

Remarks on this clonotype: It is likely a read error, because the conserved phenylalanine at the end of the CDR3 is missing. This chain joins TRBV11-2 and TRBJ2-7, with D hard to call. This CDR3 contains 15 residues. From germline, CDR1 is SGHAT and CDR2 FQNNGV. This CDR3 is CACSLSVGISHEQYL. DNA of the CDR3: TGTGCCTGCAGCCTATCTGTGGGAATATCCCACGAGCAGTACTTA.

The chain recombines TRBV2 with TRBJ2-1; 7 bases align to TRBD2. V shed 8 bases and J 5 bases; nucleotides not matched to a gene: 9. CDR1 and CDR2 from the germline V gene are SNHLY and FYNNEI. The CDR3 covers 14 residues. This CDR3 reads CASSRREHDNEQFF. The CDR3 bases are TGTGCCAGCTCGAGGCGGGAGCATGACAATGAGCAGTTCTTC.

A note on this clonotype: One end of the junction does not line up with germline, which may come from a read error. Here the CDR3 reads CASSERARGSTYDEQFF. DNA of the CDR3: TGTGCCAGCAGTGAGAGGGCTCGCGGGAGTACCTACGATGAGCAGTTCTTC. This sequence joins TRBV6-1 and TRBJ2-1; 7 bases fit TRBD2. This CDR3 has 17 residues. Germline V CDR1 and CDR2: MNHNS, SASEGT.

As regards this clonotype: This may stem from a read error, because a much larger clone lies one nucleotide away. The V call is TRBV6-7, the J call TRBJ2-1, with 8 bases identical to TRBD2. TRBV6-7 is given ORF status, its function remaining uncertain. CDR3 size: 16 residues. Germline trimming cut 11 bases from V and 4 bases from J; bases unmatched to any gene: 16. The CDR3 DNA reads TGTGCCGGCAATCGGACTAGCTACCCCCGTTACAATGAGCAGTTCTTC. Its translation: CAGNRTSYPRYNEQFF.

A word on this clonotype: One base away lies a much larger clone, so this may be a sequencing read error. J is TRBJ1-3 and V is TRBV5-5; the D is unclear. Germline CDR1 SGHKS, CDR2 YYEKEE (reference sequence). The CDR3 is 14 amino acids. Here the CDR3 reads CASSLDSPGNAIYF. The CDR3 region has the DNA TGTGCCAGCAGCTTGGACAGCCCTGGAAACGCCATATATTTT. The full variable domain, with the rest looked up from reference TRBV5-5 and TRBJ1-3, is DAGVTQSPTHLIKTRGQQVTLRCSPISGHKSVSWYQQVLGQGPQFIFQYYEKEERGRGNFPDRFSARQFPNYSSELNVNALLLGDSALYLCASSLDSPGNAIYFGEGSWLTVV.

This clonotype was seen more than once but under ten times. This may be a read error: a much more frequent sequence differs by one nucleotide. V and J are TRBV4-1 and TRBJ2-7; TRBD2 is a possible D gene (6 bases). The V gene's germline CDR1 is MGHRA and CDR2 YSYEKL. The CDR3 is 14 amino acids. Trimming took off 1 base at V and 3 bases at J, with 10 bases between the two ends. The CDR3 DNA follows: TGCGCCAGCAGCCAAGGACGGGGGATCTACGAGCAGTACTTC. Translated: CASSQGRGIYEQYF.

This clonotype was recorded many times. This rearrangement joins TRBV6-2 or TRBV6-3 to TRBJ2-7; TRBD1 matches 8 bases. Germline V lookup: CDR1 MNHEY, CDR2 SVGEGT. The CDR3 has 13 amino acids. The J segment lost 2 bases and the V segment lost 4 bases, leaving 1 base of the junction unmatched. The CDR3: CASSWTGPYEQYF. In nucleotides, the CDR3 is TGTGCCAGCAGTTGGACAGGGCCCTACGAGCAGTACTTC.

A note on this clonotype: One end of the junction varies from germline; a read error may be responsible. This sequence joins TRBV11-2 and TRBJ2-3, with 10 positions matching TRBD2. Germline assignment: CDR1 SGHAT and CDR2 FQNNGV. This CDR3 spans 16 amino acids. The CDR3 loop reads CASSIEGLAWTSTQYF. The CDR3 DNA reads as TGTGCCAGCAGCATAGAGGGACTAGCGTGGACAAGTACGCAGTATTTT.

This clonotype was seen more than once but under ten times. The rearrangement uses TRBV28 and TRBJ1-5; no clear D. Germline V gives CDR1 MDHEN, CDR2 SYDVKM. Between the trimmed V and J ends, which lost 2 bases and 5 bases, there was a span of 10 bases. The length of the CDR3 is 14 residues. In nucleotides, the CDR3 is TGTGCCAGCAGTTTACGACGGTCTTATCAGCCCCAGCATTTT. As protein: CASSLRRSYQPQHF.

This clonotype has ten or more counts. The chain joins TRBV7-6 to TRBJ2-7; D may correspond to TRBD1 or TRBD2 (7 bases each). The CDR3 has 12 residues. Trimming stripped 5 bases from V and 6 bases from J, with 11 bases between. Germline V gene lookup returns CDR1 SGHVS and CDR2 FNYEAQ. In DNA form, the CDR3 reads TGTGCCAGCAGCCCAGGGGGGGCCGAGCAGTACTTC. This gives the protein CASSPGGAEQYF.

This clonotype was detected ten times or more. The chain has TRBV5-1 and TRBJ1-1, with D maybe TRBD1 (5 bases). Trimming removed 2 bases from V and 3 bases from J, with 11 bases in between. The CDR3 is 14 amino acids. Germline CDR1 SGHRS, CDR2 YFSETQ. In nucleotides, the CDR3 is TGCGCCAGCAGCTTCTTGACGGGGGACACTGAAGCTTTCTTT. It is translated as CASSFLTGDTEAFF.

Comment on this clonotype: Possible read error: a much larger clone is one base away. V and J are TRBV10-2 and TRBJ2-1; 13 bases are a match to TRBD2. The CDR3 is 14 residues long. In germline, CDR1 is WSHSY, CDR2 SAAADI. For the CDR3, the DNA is TGCGCCACCCGACTAGCGGGAGGCTACAATGGGCAGTTCTTC. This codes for CATRLAGGYNGQFF.

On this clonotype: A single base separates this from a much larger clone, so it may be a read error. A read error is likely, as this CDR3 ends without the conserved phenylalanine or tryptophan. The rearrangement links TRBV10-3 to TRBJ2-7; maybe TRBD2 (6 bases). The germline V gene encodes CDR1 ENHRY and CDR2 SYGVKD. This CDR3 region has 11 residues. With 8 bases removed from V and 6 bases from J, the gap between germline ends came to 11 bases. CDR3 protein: CAIGPGGEQYS. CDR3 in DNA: TGTGCCATCGGGCCCGGGGGCGAGCAGTACTCC.